This T cell receptor beta chain was captured by sequencing in a study of cytomegalovirus exposure and HLA in healthy donors. Study conclusions and caveats: Listed as cytomegalovirus-associated were 150 or so TCR beta chains. Later work associated more than 15,000 TCR beta sequences with HLA alleles at 0.05 false discovery rate. Sequences of the TCR beta chain were said to predict the HLA-A and HLA-B alleles of most subjects accurately.

The PCR was carried out with 60 Vbeta primers and 13 Jbeta primers. Profiled with immunoSEQ multiplex PCR; TCRdb holds only in-frame clones, not every one. The data hold approximately 100,000 clones, with less than 75% observed a single time. Note on this clone: Its antigen is undetermined.

Sampled while nominally healthy, donors likely had unrecorded immune exposures. Germline-derived CDR1 and CDR2 are LNHDA and SQIVND (reference sequence). This CDR3 has 15 residues. V was pared by 3 bases and J by 5 bases, with 8 bases of the junction left unmatched. This receptor was obtained from a man in his forties in good health and CMV-seropositive. The gene calls are TRBV19 and TRBJ2-7, with 9 bases lining up with TRBD2. The sequencing input was PBMCs. The CDR3 coding sequence is TGTGCCAGTAGTATTGCGGGAGGGACGTCGAACGAGCAGTACTTC. This encodes CASSIAGGTSNEQYF.